The subject of this entry is one T cell receptor beta chain. What it recognizes is unknown. The sample is drawn from a study of cytomegalovirus exposure and HLA in healthy donors. Study findings and constraints: Being productive about 90% or about 30% of the time was typical of most TCR beta V segments in an earlier analysis.

Germline CDR1 LNHNV, CDR2 YYDKDF (reference sequence). Trimming cost V 4 bases and J 1 base; bases outside gene matches: 4. There are 15 residues in the CDR3. The PCR employed 60 Vbeta primers together with 13 Jbeta primers. Repertoires were generated with immunoSEQ multiplex PCR, while TCRdb's copy carries only in-frame clones and drops some. The sample lists some 130,000 clones, more than 75% occurring once. The V gene is TRBV15, the J gene TRBJ2-5; TRBD2 matches 9 bases. The sequence came from a woman between 25 and 40 years old in good health and CMV-seronegative. Specimen: PBMCs. The CDR3 coding sequence is TGTGCCACCAGCACCCTAGCGGGGATCCAAGAGACCCAGTACTTC. Protein product: CATSTLAGIQETQYF.